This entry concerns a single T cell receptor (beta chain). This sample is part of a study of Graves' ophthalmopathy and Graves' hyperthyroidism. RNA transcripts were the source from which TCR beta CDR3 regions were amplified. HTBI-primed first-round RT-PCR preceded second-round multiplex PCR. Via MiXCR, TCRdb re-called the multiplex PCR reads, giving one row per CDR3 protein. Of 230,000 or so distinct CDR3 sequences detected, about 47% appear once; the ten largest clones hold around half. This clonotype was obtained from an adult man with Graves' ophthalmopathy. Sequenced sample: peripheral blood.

CDR3 protein: CASSEGGGTQYF. The CDR3 nucleotides are TGTGCCAGCAGTGAAGGTGGGGGGACCCAGTACTTC. The chain links TRBV2 to TRBJ2-5; D may correspond to TRBD1 or TRBD2 (5 bases each). The CDR3 loop spans 12 amino acids. Per germline, CDR1 SNHLY and CDR2 FYNNEI. V shed 1 base and J shed 7 bases, with 7 bases lying between them.